Each of the 28 T cell receptor beta chains below was sequenced from the same sample in a study of cytomegalovirus exposure and HLA in healthy donors. PCR used 60 Vbeta primers and 13 Jbeta primers. Measured with immunoSEQ multiplex PCR; TCRdb has only the in-frame clones, and not every one. In the table there are around 160,000 clones, roughly 87% of which are singletons. Source material: PBMCs. The origin of the receptors is a man between 45 and 60 years old in good health and CMV-seropositive.

V is TRBV19 and J is TRBJ2-5; 7 nucleotides line up with TRBD1. The V gene end was trimmed by 7 bases and the J gene end by 4 bases; junction bases not matched to a gene: 9. Per the germline V gene, CDR1 is LNHDA and CDR2 is SQIVND (reference sequence). CDR3 length: 14 amino acids. The CDR3 coding sequence is TGTGCCAGTAACCACCGCTCAGGGGGAGAGACCCAGTACTTC. This sequence encodes CASNHRSGGETQYF.

The chain recombines TRBV6-6 with TRBJ2-3; D remains ambiguous. Trimming shortened V by 8 bases and J by 0 bases, and 12 bases separated the two germline ends. Germline CDR1 is MNHNY and CDR2 is SVGAGI (reference sequence). CDR3 length equals 14 residues. The CDR3 DNA follows: TGTGCCAGCGGAACGACAACTAGCACAGATACGCAGTATTTT. It encodes CASGTTTSTDTQYF.

The gene calls are TRBV4-2 and TRBJ1-5, with 8 bases that match TRBD1. V shed 4 bases, J shed 9 bases, and the junction held 11 bases outside the gene matches. The CDR3 contains 15 residues. Germline V gives CDR1 LGHNA, CDR2 YNFKEQ. CDR3 nucleotide sequence: TGTGCCAGCAGCCCCGGGACAGGCCAAACATGGCCCCAGCATTTT. It specifies CASSPGTGQTWPQHF.

The rearrangement uses TRBV7-2 and TRBJ1-2, with 12 bases aligning to TRBD1. Germline V lookup: CDR1 SGHTA, CDR2 FQGNSA. V was pared by 4 bases and J by 7 bases, with 10 bases of the junction left unmatched. This CDR3 contains 16 residues. The CDR3 DNA sequence: TGTGCCAGCAGCTCCACGGGACAGGGGGCGTTGTCTGGCTACACCTTC. Its protein is CASSSTGQGALSGYTF.

This clone was found once. The CDR3 DNA reads TGTGCCAGCTCACCGGGACAGGTTACTGAAGCTTTCTTT. Its protein product is CASSPGQVTEAFF. V usage is TRBV18 and J usage is TRBJ1-1, with 8 bases matching TRBD1. This CDR3 is 13 amino acids long. The J segment lost 5 bases and the V segment lost 3 bases, leaving 2 bases of the junction unmatched. Germline V CDR1 and CDR2: KGHSH, LQKENI.

This clone has only a few counts. The chain carries TRBV27 and TRBJ2-2; TRBD2 agrees at 7 bases. The CDR3 contains 19 residues. The V gene's germline CDR1 is MNHEY and CDR2 SMNVEV (reference sequence). V trimming: 3 bases; J trimming: 0 bases; junction bases outside the gene matches: 13. CDR3 coding DNA: TGTGCCAGCAGTTTCGGAGGGAGGGTGGGAGCGTCGAACACCGGGGAGCTGTTTTTT. Translated, it gives CASSFGGRVGASNTGELFF.

The V and J genes are TRBV6-5 and TRBJ1-1; D possibly corresponds to TRBD1 (6 bases). Germline lookup yields CDR1 MNHEY and CDR2 SVGAGI. The germline V and J ends were trimmed by 7 bases and 8 bases, with 17 bases remaining between them. The CDR3 spans 13 residues. The DNA of the CDR3 is TGTGCCAGCATCGAGATGGGGGCCGGGGAAGCTTTCTTT. Its protein is CASIEMGAGEAFF.

The rearrangement joins TRBV13 to TRBJ1-1; no reliable D call. Germline lookup yields CDR1 PRHDT and CDR2 FYEKMQ (reference sequence). Trimming removed 3 bases from V and 1 base from J, with 12 bases in between. The CDR3 runs to 15 residues. The CDR3 region is CASSLMTGTNTEAFF. The DNA of the CDR3 is TGTGCCAGCAGCTTGATGACGGGAACGAACACTGAAGCTTTCTTT.

J is TRBJ1-5 and V is TRBV11-2; a weak D match, TRBD1 (6 bases). Per germline, CDR1 SGHAT and CDR2 FQNNGV. The CDR3 has 12 amino acids. Trimming removed 5 bases from V and 11 bases from J, with 13 bases in between. This chain's CDR3 is CASSAQGMAQHF. The CDR3 DNA follows: TGTGCCAGCAGCGCACAGGGAATGGCCCAGCATTTT. The whole variable domain, remainder taken from reference TRBV11-2 and TRBJ1-5, is EAGVAQSPRYKIIEKRQSVAFWCNPISGHATLYWYQQILGQGPKLLIQFQNNGVVDDSQLPKDRFSAERLKGVDSTLKIQPAKLEDSAVYLCASSAQGMAQHFGDGTRLSIL.

The V call is TRBV28, the J call TRBJ1-1; D is possibly TRBD1 (6 bases). The CDR3 contains 15 residues. V gave up 3 bases and J gave up 6 bases, with 17 bases separating them. Germline V gene sequence: CDR1 MDHEN, CDR2 SYDVKM. CDR3 sequence reads: CASSFRGGGGAEAFF. CDR3 in DNA: TGTGCCAGCAGTTTTAGGGGGGGAGGGGGTGCTGAAGCTTTCTTT. The full variable domain, completed using reference TRBV28 and TRBJ1-1, is DVKVTQSSRYLVKRTGEKVFLECVQDMDHENMFWYRQDPGLGLRLIYFSYDVKMKEKGDIPEGYSVSREKKERFSLILESASTNQTSMYLCASSFRGGGGAEAFFGQGTRLTVV.

The V and J genes are TRBV18 and TRBJ1-5, with D unclear. This CDR3 contains 13 residues. Germline CDR1 KGHSH, CDR2 LQKENI. Trimming cost V 1 base and J 3 bases, with 4 bases left between them. For the CDR3, the DNA is TGTGCCAGCTCACCACTGGCCAATCAGCCCCAGCATTTT. It yields the protein CASSPLANQPQHF.

The sample holds one count of this clone. This chain uses TRBV7-6 with TRBJ1-5, with D perhaps TRBD1 (5 bases). V was clipped by 5 bases and J by 0 bases, with 11 bases between them. This CDR3 has 15 residues. CDR1 SGHVS and CDR2 FNYEAQ come from the germline V gene. The CDR3 loop reads CASSLSDSSNQPQHF. CDR3 nucleotides: TGTGCCAGCAGCCTAAGCGACAGTAGCAATCAGCCCCAGCATTTT.

The J gene is TRBJ1-2, the V gene TRBV5-1, with 7 bases aligning to TRBD1. The CDR3 consists of 14 residues. Unmatched junction bases numbered 8, after V lost 1 base and J lost 8 bases. Germline-derived CDR1 and CDR2 are SGHRS and YFSETQ. CDR3 protein: CASSLFQGEGGYTF. The CDR3 nucleotides are TGCGCCAGCAGCTTGTTCCAGGGGGAAGGGGGCTACACCTTC.

The V and J genes are TRBV6-1 and TRBJ1-2; 9 bases fit TRBD1. V was pared by 4 bases and J by 13 bases, with 10 bases of the junction left unmatched. Germline lookup yields CDR1 MNHNS and CDR2 SASEGT. The CDR3 spans 13 residues. The DNA for the CDR3 is TGTGCCAGCAGTGGGGACAGGGTATTTAGTTGCACCTTC. Translated, it gives CASSGDRVFSCTF.

The chain couples TRBV15 to TRBJ1-2; 7 bases agree with TRBD1. This CDR3 region has 15 residues. Per germline, CDR1 LNHNV and CDR2 YYDKDF (reference sequence). J was trimmed by 2 bases and V by 1 base; bases with no gene match: 4. CDR3 region: CATSRGGTENYGYTF. The CDR3 bases are TGTGCCACCAGCAGAGGGGGGACAGAGAACTATGGCTACACCTTC.

The V gene is TRBV6-5, the J gene TRBJ1-2, with TRBD1 matching 10 bases. The CDR3 extends over 15 amino acids. V shed 5 bases and J 8 bases; nucleotides not matched to a gene: 11. The germline V gene has CDR1 MNHEY and CDR2 SVGAGI. CDR3 sequence (DNA): TGTGCCAGCAGTAGGGACAGGGGATCAACGGGGGGCTACACCTTC. Residues: CASSRDRGSTGGYTF.

The genes are TRBV27 and TRBJ2-7; 8 bases are shared with TRBD2. The CDR3 has 18 amino acids. The V and J ends lost 10 bases and 3 bases, in that order; junction bases with no gene match: 23. Looked up from germline, CDR1 is MNHEY and CDR2 is SMNVEV (reference sequence). The CDR3, as DNA: TGTGCCACCAGGCAGGTCGGTTTAGGCCTAGCGGGCGGCTACGAGCAGTACTTC. This sequence encodes CATRQVGLGLAGGYEQYF.

This clone was counted once. The chain has TRBV7-2 and TRBJ1-3, with D unresolved. The CDR3 length is 15 residues. Germline-derived CDR1 and CDR2 are SGHTA and FQGNSA. Between the trimmed V and J ends, which lost 5 bases and 6 bases, there was a span of 17 bases. The CDR3 nucleotides read TGTGCCAGCAGCCCCGCCCCGGGAAGGTCAAACACCATATATTTT. Encoded protein: CASSPAPGRSNTIYF.

The V call is TRBV7-7, the J call TRBJ2-5; maybe TRBD1 (6 bases). Near its end, the DNA agrees better with TRBJ2-7, so the J call may be wrong. Germline lookup yields CDR1 SSHAT and CDR2 FNYEAQ (reference sequence). CDR3 length: 14 residues. CDR3 sequence reads: CASSTRDRRYEQYF. The CDR3 DNA sequence: TGTGCCAGCAGCACCCGTGACAGGAGGTACGAGCAGTACTTC.

This chain connects TRBV5-1 to TRBJ1-2; D possibly corresponds to TRBD1 (6 bases). The germline V gene has CDR1 SGHRS and CDR2 YFSETQ. Trimming left V 4 bases short and J 5 bases short, with 12 bases between. The CDR3 sequence is 13 residues long. The DNA of the CDR3 is TGCGCCAGCAGCGAGGACAGTACTTATGGCTACACCTTC. Translating gives CASSEDSTYGYTF.

The chain is built from TRBV7-6 and TRBJ2-4; no clear D gene. V was shortened by 4 bases and J by 6 bases, with 16 bases between the two germline ends. Germline CDR1 is SGHVS and CDR2 is FNYEAQ. The CDR3 consists of 15 residues. The CDR3 DNA sequence: TGTGCCAGCAGCTCCGACAACAGAAAGTTAAACATTCAGTACTTC. Translated, it gives CASSSDNRKLNIQYF.

This clone has just one count. V is TRBV30 and J is TRBJ1-4; the D is unclear. Trimming took 0 bases from V and 0 from J, leaving 17 bases between them. Germline CDR1 GTSNPN, CDR2 SVGIG (reference sequence). This CDR3 has 18 amino acids. The DNA of the CDR3 is TGTGCCTGGAGTGTGGCGCTGAGGAGCGGGACAACTAATGAAAAACTGTTTTTT. This gives the protein CAWSVALRSGTTNEKLFF.

CDR3: CASGGDTQYF. Written as DNA, the CDR3 is TGTGCCTCCGGGGGTGATACGCAGTATTTT. This sequence joins TRBV30 and TRBJ2-3; TRBD2 might be the D (6 bases). CDR1 and CDR2 from the germline V gene are GTSNPN and SVGIG (reference sequence). The CDR3 length is 10 residues. V shed 7 bases and J shed 6 bases, with 8 bases lying between them.

V and J are TRBV4-1 and TRBJ1-5, with D tentatively TRBD1 (6 bases). This CDR3 comprises 18 residues. The germline gives CDR1 MGHRA, CDR2 YSYEKL. With 1 base removed from V and 1 base from J, the gap between germline ends came to 17 bases. The CDR3 DNA sequence: TGCGCCAGCAGCCAAGCGGCAGGGGATAGAAGGAGCAATCAGCCCCAGCATTTT. It codes for CASSQAAGDRRSNQPQHF.

The rearrangement joins TRBV5-1 to TRBJ2-1, with TRBD2 matching over 7 bases. CDR1 is SGHRS and CDR2 is YFSETQ in the germline V gene. The CDR3 consists of 14 residues. J gave up 5 bases and V 3 bases, and 5 bases lay outside the gene matches. The CDR3 coding sequence is TGCGCCAGCAGCTGGCTAGCGGATAACAATGAGCAGTTCTTC. It is translated as CASSWLADNNEQFF.

The sample holds a few counts of this clone. CDR3 residues: CAIRGQEGSPLHF. CDR3 nucleotide sequence: TGTGCCATCAGGGGACAGGAAGGCTCACCCCTCCACTTT. V usage is TRBV10-3 and J usage is TRBJ1-6, with 8 bases lining up with TRBD1. V shed 6 bases and J 10 bases; nucleotides not matched to a gene: 5. The CDR3 sequence is 13 residues long. The germline gives CDR1 ENHRY, CDR2 SYGVKD.

This chain connects TRBV6-5 to TRBJ2-7, with D hard to call. The CDR3 totals 12 residues. Germline V lookup: CDR1 MNHEY, CDR2 SVGAGI. V was shortened by 10 bases and J by 2 bases, with 12 bases between the two germline ends. In nucleotides, the CDR3 is TGTGCCACATTGACACCCCCCTACGAGCAGTACTTC. This sequence encodes CATLTPPYEQYF.

This clone was seen a handful of times. This CDR3 is also generated by other DNA sequences in the sample. The chain employs TRBV29-1 and TRBJ1-1; a possible D gene is TRBD1 (5 bases). V shed 6 bases and J shed 0 bases, with 11 bases lying between them. Per germline, CDR1 SQVTM and CDR2 ANQGSEA. The CDR3 consists of 13 residues. The CDR3 reads CSVRGRMNTEAFF. DNA of the CDR3: TGCAGCGTAAGGGGCCGAATGAACACTGAAGCTTTCTTT.